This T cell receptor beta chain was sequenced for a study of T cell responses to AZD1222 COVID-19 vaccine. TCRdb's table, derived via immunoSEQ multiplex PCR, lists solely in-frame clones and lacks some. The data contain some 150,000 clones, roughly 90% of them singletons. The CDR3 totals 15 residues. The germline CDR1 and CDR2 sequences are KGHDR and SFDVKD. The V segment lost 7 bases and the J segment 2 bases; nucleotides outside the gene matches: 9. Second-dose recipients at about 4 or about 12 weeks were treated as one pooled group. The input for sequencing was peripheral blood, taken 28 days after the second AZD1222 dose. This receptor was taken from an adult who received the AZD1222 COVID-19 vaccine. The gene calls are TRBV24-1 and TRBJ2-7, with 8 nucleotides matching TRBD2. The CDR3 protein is CATSDPTSGTYEQYF. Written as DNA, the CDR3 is TGTGCCACCAGCGACCCCACTAGCGGTACCTACGAGCAGTACTTC.